The entry that follows covers one TCR beta chain sequence. The specificity of this receptor is unknown. Per-base quality was not reported, and no clone a single base away is much larger than it. The germline V gene (reference sequence) specifies LNHNV as CDR1 and YYDKDF as CDR2. The CDR3 runs 16 amino acids, cysteine and phenylalanine included. This entry keeps only the CDR3 DNA: 48 bases, framed from base 1. After removal of 4 bases from V and 6 bases from J, the junction retains 15 bases not matched to a gene. The data stem from a study of CDR3 diversity in severe acne (dated by TCRdb to the late 2010s). Library construction relied on PCR. Sequencing relied on an Illumina HiSeq 2000. TCRdb reanalyzed the raw reads on its own, using fastp at Q25 for trimming and MiXCR for clone calling, and kept in-frame beta chains. Each entry is one CDR3 protein sequence, shown with its most common DNA and genes. Present in this sample are 90,000 or so distinct CDR3 sequences, around 50% of which were seen just once. Clones ranked in the top ten supply around a tenth of the sample.

The receptor comes from a male donor in good health, serving as a control. The chain was built from TRBV15 and TRBJ2-7; a stretch of 7 junction bases matches TRBD2. Specimen: blood. This receptor carries the CDR3 CATSIEGTGGNPEQYF. In nucleotides, the sequence is TGTGCCACCAGCATCGAAGGAACGGGAGGAAATCCCGAGCAGTACTTC.